This TCR beta chain was obtained from a study of response to subunit inactivated influenza vaccine. TCRdb passed the RT-PCR reads through MiXCR, listing each CDR3 protein once. Of 500,000 to 600,000 distinct CDR3 sequences listed, 11% to 15% are singletons. The table lists this clonotype with a few counts. Antigen: not known. Findings and limits, study-wide: That few new T cells are recruited by each seasonal influenza vaccination was the authors' suggestion.

This CDR3 spans 13 amino acids. Germline V CDR1 and CDR2: SGHTA, FQGNSA. With 6 bases removed from V and 1 base from J, the gap between germline ends came to 10 bases. The chain is built from TRBV7-2 and TRBJ2-7; tentative D call: TRBD2 (5 bases). The specimen was PBMCs from blood, collected roughly 12 days after vaccination. The sequence was obtained from a man in his fifties who received an inactivated influenza vaccine. The CDR3 sequence is CASSRLPSYEQYF. The CDR3 coding sequence is TGTGCCAGCAGTAGACTACCTTCCTACGAGCAGTACTTC.